Listed here are 10 T cell receptor beta chains from one sample, sequenced in a study of blood T cell repertoires in COVID-19. Libraries were prepared by immunoSEQ multiplex PCR; TCRdb keeps only in-frame clonotypes and omits some of them. The sample yields roughly 150,000 clones, around 90% seen once. The material sequenced was peripheral blood. The receptors were sampled from a man aged 50-59 years who had recovered from COVID-19.

This clone was seen once. The chain is built from TRBV7-9 and TRBJ1-4; no clear D gene. With 2 bases removed from V and 5 bases from J, the gap between germline ends came to 9 bases. The V gene's germline CDR1 is SEHNR and CDR2 FQNEAQ (reference sequence). This CDR3 has 14 residues. The CDR3 region is CASSLRVGNEKLFF. The CDR3 bases are TGTGCCAGCAGCTTACGGGTTGGGAATGAAAAACTGTTTTTT.

CDR3 sequence reads: CASSLAGEISYNEQFF. CDR3 nucleotides: TGCGCCAGCAGCTTGGCCGGGGAAATTAGCTACAATGAGCAGTTCTTC. V and J are TRBV5-1 and TRBJ2-1; TRBD2 is a possible D gene (5 bases). Germline loops: CDR1 SGHRS, CDR2 YFSETQ. The CDR3 extends over 16 amino acids. V lost 0 bases and J 3 bases, leaving 13 bases between the germline ends.

The V call is TRBV7-9, the J call TRBJ1-2; unclear D gene. Germline CDR1 SEHNR, CDR2 FQNEAQ (reference sequence). CDR3 length equals 13 residues. V was shortened by 0 bases and J by 3 bases, with 5 bases between the two germline ends. CDR3 region: CASSLAQHYGYTF. The CDR3 DNA sequence: TGTGCCAGCAGCTTAGCACAGCACTATGGCTACACCTTC.

The chain joins TRBV5-1 to TRBJ2-7; 10 positions match TRBD1. V was clipped by 0 bases and J by 6 bases; unmatched bases: 6. Germline V gene data show CDR1 as SGHRS and CDR2 as YFSETQ. This CDR3 spans 15 amino acids. The CDR3 sequence: CASSLAGQGMGEQYF. Here the CDR3 DNA reads TGCGCCAGCAGCTTGGCGGGACAGGGGATGGGCGAGCAGTACTTC. Full variable domain (outside the CDR3, taken from reference TRBV5-1 and TRBJ2-7): KAGVTQTPRYLIKTRGQQVTLSCSPISGHRSVSWYQQTPGQGLQFLFEYFSETQRNKGNFPGRFSGRQFSNSRSEMNVSTLELGDSALYLCASSLAGQGMGEQYFGPGTRLTVT.

This rearrangement joins TRBV3-1 (or the pseudogene TRBV3-2) to TRBJ1-4; D is ambiguous. The V gene lost 4 bases and the J gene lost 2 bases, with 11 bases spanning the gap. The CDR3 loop spans 15 amino acids. Germline CDR1 and CDR2: LGHDT and YNNKEL (reference sequence). CDR3 sequence (DNA): TGTGCCAGCAGCCCGGTGTCCCGGACTAATGAAAAACTGTTTTTT. Translated: CASSPVSRTNEKLFF.

J is TRBJ1-4 and V is TRBV18, with TRBD1 as a possible D gene (6 bases). V was trimmed by 6 bases and J by 6 bases, leaving 14 bases between them. Germline V gene lookup returns CDR1 KGHSH and CDR2 LQKENI. The CDR3 loop spans 14 amino acids. The CDR3 nucleotides are TGTGCCAGCTCTACAGGGAGAGCGGATGAAAAACTGTTTTTT. It yields the protein CASSTGRADEKLFF.

This chain connects TRBV13 to TRBJ1-1; the D gene is possibly TRBD1 (6 bases). The CDR3 totals 15 residues. The V end lost 2 bases, the J end lost 3 bases, and 13 bases lay between the germline ends. CDR1 PRHDT and CDR2 FYEKMQ come from the germline V gene (reference sequence). CDR3 loop: CASSLRGAADTEAFF. The CDR3 DNA reads as TGTGCCAGCAGCTTACGGGGGGCGGCGGACACTGAAGCTTTCTTT.

The rearrangement links TRBV10-3 to TRBJ1-2; 7 nucleotides agree with TRBD1. Trimming took 8 bases from V and 4 from J; bases not matched to a gene: 10. Per the germline V gene, CDR1 is ENHRY and CDR2 is SYGVKD. The CDR3 runs 14 residues. In DNA form, the CDR3 reads TGTGCCATCTCCACGGGGCAGGGGGTCTATGGCTACACCTTC. Translating gives CAISTGQGVYGYTF.

V is TRBV1 and J is TRBJ2-3; the table names TRBD1, a call not compared with the DNA. TRBV1 is flagged as a pseudogene. The length of the CDR3 is 14 residues. As DNA, the CDR3 is TGCACCAGCAGCCAAGGGCAAAGCACAGATACGCAGTATTTT. Its protein product is CTSSQGQSTDTQYF.

V and J are TRBV6-1 and TRBJ1-3; D gene uncertain. CDR3 size: 15 residues. V was cut by 3 bases and J by 6 bases, with 15 bases left in between. Germline assignment: CDR1 MNHNS and CDR2 SASEGT. CDR3 region: CASSDKRTAVNTIYF. The CDR3 DNA reads TGTGCCAGCAGTGACAAGAGAACAGCAGTAAACACCATATATTTT.